These 21 T cell receptor beta chains share one sample of origin, sequenced in a study of T cells in women clearing cervical HPV infection. Here immunoSEQ multiplex PCR was the method, and the copy in TCRdb shows in-frame clones only, minus some. The table counts 25,000 to 30,000 clones; 15% to 20% lies in the top ten. The specimen sequenced was blood buffy coat. These receptors were collected from a woman aged 18-69 years with a cervical HPV16 infection that either progressed to CIN3+ or cleared (not recorded which).

Details on this clone: The CDR3 end is not reached by the read, which stops 3 residues before it; the germline J gene fills it in. The chain uses TRBV4-2 and TRBJ2-2; 7 bases are a match to TRBD1. Trimming removed 0 bases from V and 4 bases from J; junction bases left unmatched: 5. The length of the CDR3 is 16 residues. Germline V gene sequence: CDR1 LGHNA, CDR2 YNFKEQ. CDR3 sequence reads: CASSQEEGAGTGELFF. Incomplete CDR3 DNA: TGTGCCAGCAGCCAAGAAGAGGGGGCAGGCACCGGGGAG.

For this clone: With the read ending 3 residues before the CDR3 end, the germline J gene is used to fill in that end. The rearrangement links TRBV30 to TRBJ1-2; 9 bases map to TRBD1. The V and J ends lost 3 bases and 6 bases, in that order; junction bases with no gene match: 8. The CDR3 has 14 residues. Germline CDR1 is GTSNPN and CDR2 is SVGIG (reference sequence). The sequenced part of the CDR3 DNA is TGTGCCTGGAGCCCGGGACAGGGAGTAGATGGC. Protein product: CAWSPGQGVDG. The full CDR3 reads CAWSPGQGVDGYTF.

In the case of this clone: The sequenced fragment ends 3 residues before the CDR3 boundary, so the rest is inferred from the germline J gene. This chain joins TRBV5-1 and TRBJ1-1, with D possibly TRBD1 on 5 matching bases. Germline CDR1 reads SGHRS; CDR2 reads YFSETQ. Trimming removed 4 bases at V and 3 bases at J, with 16 bases between. The CDR3 runs to 15 residues. The CDR3 bases that were read are TGCGCCAGCAGCCTGGGGGTAGGGCTGGACACTGAA. The encoded protein is CASSLGVGLDTE. The CDR3 reads in full as CASSLGVGLDTEAFF.

A word on this clone: The read finishes 3 residues shy of the CDR3 end, and the germline J gene is used to complete it. The chain is built from TRBV29-1 and TRBJ2-3, with 8 bases that match TRBD1. Germline loops: CDR1 SQVTM, CDR2 ANQGSEA. The CDR3 totals 12 residues. CDR3 DNA, as far as it was read: TGCAGCGTCGACAGGGGTGAAGAGACG. It yields the protein CSVDRGEET. The whole CDR3 sequence is CSVDRGEETQYF.

Of note for this clone: The CDR3 extends 3 residues past the end of the read, so its final part is completed from the germline J gene. The chain employs TRBV19 and TRBJ2-1; weak D call: TRBD2 (6 bases). The germline CDR1 and CDR2 sequences are LNHDA and SQIVND (reference sequence). CDR3 length equals 17 residues. V was shortened by 4 bases and J by 4 bases, with 20 bases between the two germline ends. The covered CDR3 bases are TGTGCCAGTAGTACCAGGGACTCTCTACTACAATACAATGAG. This gives the protein CASSTRDSLLQYNE. The full CDR3 protein is CASSTRDSLLQYNEQFF.

Regarding this clone: The sequence runs out 3 residues before the end of the CDR3; the remainder is reconstructed from the germline J gene. The genes are TRBV7-9 and TRBJ2-3, with 8 nucleotides matching TRBD1. The CDR3 runs to 15 residues. CDR1 and CDR2 from the germline V gene are SEHNR and FQNEAQ (reference sequence). Incomplete CDR3 DNA: TGTGCCAGCCTTCGACAGGGGTTAACCCAAGAGACG. This sequence encodes CASLRQGLTQET. The full CDR3 sequence reads CASLRQGLTQETQYF.

In the case of this clone: The read terminates 3 residues before the CDR3 end, so the remaining end is supplied by the germline J gene. The chain employs TRBV30 and TRBJ2-7; D not resolved. The CDR3 length is 14 residues. Looked up from germline, CDR1 is GTSNPN and CDR2 is SVGIG (reference sequence). Trimming pared 0 bases from V and 4 bases from J, leaving 13 bases between. The CDR3 reads CAWSVGTADYEQYF. Partial CDR3 DNA: TGTGCCTGGAGTGTAGGTACAGCCGATTACGAG.

This chain's CDR3 is CASSGRTSGETQYF. Partial CDR3 DNA: TGTGCCAGCAGCGGCCGGACTAGCGGGGAGACC. J is TRBJ2-5 and V is TRBV7-9, with 11 nucleotides matching TRBD2. The read finishes 3 residues shy of the CDR3 end, and the germline J gene is used to complete it. The CDR3 contains 14 residues. Germline assignment: CDR1 SEHNR and CDR2 FQNEAQ (reference sequence). Losses at the gene ends were 5 bases for V and 5 bases for J; bases not matched to a gene: 4. Full variable domain (rest looked up from reference TRBV7-9 and TRBJ2-5): DTGVSQNPRHKITKRGQNVTFRCDPISEHNRLYWYRQTLGQGPEFLTYFQNEAQLEKSRLLSDRFSAERPKGSFSTLEIQRTEQGDSAMYLCASSGRTSGETQYFGPGTRLLVL.

With respect to this clone: The CDR3 end lies 3 residues beyond the end of the read and is filled in from the germline J gene. V usage is TRBV19 and J usage is TRBJ2-1, with 11 bases that match TRBD2. Germline CDR1 reads LNHDA; CDR2 reads SQIVND (reference sequence). CDR3 length: 19 amino acids. The J segment lost 1 base and the V segment lost 0 bases, leaving 8 bases of the junction unmatched. The CDR3 here is CASSIEFRASGGSYNEQFF. CDR3 bases read: TGTGCCAGTAGTATAGAGTTCCGGGCTAGCGGGGGGTCCTACAATGAG.

Points on this clone: The read halts 3 residues ahead of the CDR3 end, with the missing end drawn from the germline J gene. The rearrangement uses TRBV19 and TRBJ2-3; tentatively, D is TRBD1 or TRBD2 (5 bases each). V was pared by 5 bases and J by 1 base, with 10 bases between. CDR3 length: 14 residues. Germline V CDR1 and CDR2: LNHDA, SQIVND (reference sequence). CDR3: CASSVEGRTDTQYF. CDR3 DNA (partial): TGTGCCAGTAGTGTCGAGGGGCGCACAGATACG.

Regarding this clone: The read ends 3 residues before the CDR3 terminus; that terminus is restored from the germline J gene. The chain couples TRBV6-2 or TRBV6-3 to TRBJ1-6; D not resolved. The V gene's germline CDR1 is MNHEY and CDR2 SVGEGT. V was pared by 6 bases and J by 9 bases, with 12 bases between. This CDR3 spans 13 amino acids. The DNA read from the CDR3 is TGTGCCAGCAGAGGGTCCAGGAGTTCACCC. This gives the protein CASRGSRSSP. The whole CDR3 is CASRGSRSSPLHF.

About this clone: The observed sequence ends 3 residues before the CDR3 terminus, with the missing tail filled in from the germline J gene. V is TRBV30 and J is TRBJ1-2, with D unresolved. The CDR3 is 14 amino acids. Germline lookup yields CDR1 GTSNPN and CDR2 SVGIG (reference sequence). The CDR3 DNA, read in part, is TGTGCCTGGAGGGAAAGCGGACCCTCCTACGAC. Its translation is CAWRESGPSYD. The whole CDR3 protein reads CAWRESGPSYDYTF.

As for this clone: With the read ending 3 residues before the CDR3 end, the germline J gene is used to fill in that end. V usage is TRBV19 and J usage is TRBJ1-2; 8 bases map to TRBD1. The germline V gene has CDR1 LNHDA and CDR2 SQIVND (reference sequence). This CDR3 has 14 residues. The sequenced part of the CDR3 DNA is TGTGCCAGTAGTATACAGGGGGCGAGTAATGAC. Residues: CASSIQGASND. The whole CDR3 sequence is CASSIQGASNDYTF.

For this clone: Sequencing ends 3 residues short of the CDR3 end; the germline J gene provides the rest. The V and J genes are TRBV29-1 and TRBJ2-3; D possibly corresponds to TRBD1 (6 bases). The V end was cut by 5 bases, the J end by 1 base, with 10 bases between. Germline V gene sequence: CDR1 SQVTM, CDR2 ANQGSEA. The CDR3 is 13 amino acids. The CDR3 spells CSVQSGGTDTQYF. Incomplete CDR3 DNA: TGCAGCGTTCAGTCAGGGGGCACAGATACG.

On this clone: The read terminates 3 residues before the CDR3 end, so the remaining end is supplied by the germline J gene. The gene calls are TRBV7-6 and TRBJ1-4; a weak D match, TRBD1 (6 bases). The germline V gene encodes CDR1 SGHVS and CDR2 FNYEAQ. The V gene lost 2 bases and the J gene lost 6 bases, with 10 bases spanning the gap. CDR3 length: 14 amino acids. Partial CDR3 DNA: TGTGCCAGCAGCTTACGGGCAGGGGATGAAAAA. Its protein product is CASSLRAGDEK. The CDR3 reads in full as CASSLRAGDEKLFF.

For this clone: Read data end 3 residues before the CDR3 end; the end is taken from the germline J gene. J is TRBJ1-4 and V is TRBV19, with no clear D. Between the trimmed V and J ends, which lost 2 bases and 3 bases, there was a span of 10 bases. The CDR3 is 15 residues long. The germline V gene encodes CDR1 LNHDA and CDR2 SQIVND (reference sequence). The part of the CDR3 DNA that was read is TGTGCCAGTAGTATAAGTTCCAGTTCTAATGAAAAA. It encodes CASSISSSSNEK. The CDR3, in full, reads CASSISSSSNEKLFF.

As for this clone: Read data end 3 residues before the CDR3 end; the end is taken from the germline J gene. This chain connects TRBV29-1 to TRBJ2-3, with a weak D call TRBD2 (6 bases). Germline CDR1 and CDR2: SQVTM and ANQGSEA. This CDR3 contains 13 residues. The CDR3 protein is CSVEGGVVETQYF. The covered CDR3 bases are TGCAGCGTTGAAGGCGGGGTAGTAGAGACG.

Of note for this clone: The DNA ends 3 residues before the CDR3 does, and the rest of the CDR3 is filled in from the germline J gene. J is TRBJ2-4 and V is TRBV30; TRBD2 matches 10 bases. CDR1 is GTSNPN and CDR2 is SVGIG in the germline V gene (reference sequence). The V segment lost 0 bases and the J segment 1 base; nucleotides outside the gene matches: 3. The CDR3 has 16 amino acids. Incomplete CDR3 DNA: TGTGCCTGGAGTGTTGTAGCGGGGGGCGCCAAAAACATT. Translating gives CAWSVVAGGAKNI. From start to end, the CDR3 is CAWSVVAGGAKNIQYF.

As for this clone: Mismatch with germline at one junction end may stem from a read error. The CDR3 end falls 3 residues outside the read, so it is completed with the germline J gene. Other DNA sequences in the sample encode the same CDR3. The chain carries TRBV30 and TRBJ1-3, with D tentatively TRBD1 (5 bases). Per germline, CDR1 GTSNPN and CDR2 SVGIG (reference sequence). The CDR3 length is 17 residues. This CDR3 reads CAWTRPGGLSSGNTIYF. The DNA read from the CDR3 is TGTGCCTGGACCCGGCCGGGGGGACTTAGCTCTGGAAACACT.

Remarks on this clone: With the read ending 3 residues before the CDR3 end, the germline J gene is used to fill in that end. The chain is built from TRBV20-1 and TRBJ2-7; 9 bases are a match to TRBD2. V lost 4 bases to trimming and J lost 4 bases; unmatched junction nucleotides: 8. Per germline, CDR1 DFQATT and CDR2 SNEGSKA (reference sequence). The CDR3 length is 14 residues. The part of the CDR3 DNA that was read is TGCAGTGCTATGACCAGCGGGGGGCAATACGAG. Residues: CSAMTSGGQYE. Given in full, the CDR3 is CSAMTSGGQYEQYF.

With respect to this clone: The missing CDR3 end, 3 residues past where the read stops, is filled in from the germline J gene. Other DNA sequences in the same sample also yield this CDR3. The chain links TRBV5-1 to TRBJ1-2, with D possibly matching TRBD1 (6 bases). The CDR3 runs to 15 residues. Germline V lookup: CDR1 SGHRS, CDR2 YFSETQ. V lost 0 bases and J lost 4, with 13 bases in between. The CDR3 spells CASSLGQGPLYGYTF. The sequenced part of the CDR3 DNA is TGCGCCAGCAGCTTGGGGCAGGGGCCCCTCTATGGC.